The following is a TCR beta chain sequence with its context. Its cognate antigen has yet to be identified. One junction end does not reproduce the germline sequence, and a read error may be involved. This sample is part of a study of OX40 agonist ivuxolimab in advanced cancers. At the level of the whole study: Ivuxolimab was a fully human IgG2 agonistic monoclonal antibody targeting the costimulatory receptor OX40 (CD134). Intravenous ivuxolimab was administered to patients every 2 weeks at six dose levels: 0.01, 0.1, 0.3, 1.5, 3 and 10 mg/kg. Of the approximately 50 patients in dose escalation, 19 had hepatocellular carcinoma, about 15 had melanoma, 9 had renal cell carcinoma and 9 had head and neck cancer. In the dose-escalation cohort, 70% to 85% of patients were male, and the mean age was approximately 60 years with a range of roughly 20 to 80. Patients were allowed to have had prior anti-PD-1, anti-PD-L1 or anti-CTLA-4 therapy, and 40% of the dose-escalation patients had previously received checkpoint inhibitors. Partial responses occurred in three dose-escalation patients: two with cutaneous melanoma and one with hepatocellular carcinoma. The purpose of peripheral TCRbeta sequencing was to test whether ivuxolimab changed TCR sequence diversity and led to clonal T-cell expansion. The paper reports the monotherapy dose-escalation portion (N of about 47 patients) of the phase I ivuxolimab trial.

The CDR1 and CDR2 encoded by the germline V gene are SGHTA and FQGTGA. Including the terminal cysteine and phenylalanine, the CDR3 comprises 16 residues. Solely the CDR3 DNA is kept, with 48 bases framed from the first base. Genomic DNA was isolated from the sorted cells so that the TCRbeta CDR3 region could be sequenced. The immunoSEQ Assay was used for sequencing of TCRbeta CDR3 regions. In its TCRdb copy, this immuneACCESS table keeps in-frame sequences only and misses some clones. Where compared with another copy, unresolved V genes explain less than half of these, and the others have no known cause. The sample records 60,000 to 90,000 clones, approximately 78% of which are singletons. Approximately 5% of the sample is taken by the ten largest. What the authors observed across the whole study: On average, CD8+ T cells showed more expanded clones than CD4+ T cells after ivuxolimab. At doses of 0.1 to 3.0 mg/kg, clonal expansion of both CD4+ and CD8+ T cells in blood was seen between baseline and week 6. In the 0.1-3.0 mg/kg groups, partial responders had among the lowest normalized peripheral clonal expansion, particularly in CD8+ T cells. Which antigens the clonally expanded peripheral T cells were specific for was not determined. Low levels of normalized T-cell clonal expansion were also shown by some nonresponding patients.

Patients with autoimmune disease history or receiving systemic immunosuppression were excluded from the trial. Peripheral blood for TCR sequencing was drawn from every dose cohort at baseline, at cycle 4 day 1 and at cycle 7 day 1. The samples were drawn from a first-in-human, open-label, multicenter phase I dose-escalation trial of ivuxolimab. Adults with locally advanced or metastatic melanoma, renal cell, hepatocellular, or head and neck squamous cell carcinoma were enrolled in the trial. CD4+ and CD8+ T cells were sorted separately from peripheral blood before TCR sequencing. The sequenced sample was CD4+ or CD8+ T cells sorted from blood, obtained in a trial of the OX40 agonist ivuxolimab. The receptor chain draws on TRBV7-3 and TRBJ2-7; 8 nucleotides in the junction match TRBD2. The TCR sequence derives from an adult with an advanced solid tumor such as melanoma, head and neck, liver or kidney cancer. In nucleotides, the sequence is TGCGCCAGCAGCCAAGCTGTACTAGCGGAGTCCTACGAGCAGTACTTC. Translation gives CASSQAVLAESYEQYF.